This is a list of T cell receptor beta chains from one sample in a study of cytomegalovirus exposure and HLA in healthy donors. TCRdb's copy holds only in-frame clones and misses some; the assay was immunoSEQ multiplex PCR. The sample includes over 150,000 clones, 85% of them seen just once. The material sequenced was PBMCs. The receptors derive from a boy aged 2 to 9 in good health and CMV-seronegative. Both conserved end residues are part of each CDR3. D genes are given only for firm matches. The size of a clone is reported for some rows only, either as once, few or many, or as a class for expanded clones.

D gene	V gene	clone size	J gene	CDR3 protein	CDR3 DNA
TRBD1	TRBV6-6	-	TRBJ1-2	CASSPMTGGGYGYTF	TGTGCCAGCAGTCCGATGACAGGGGGCGGCTATGGCTACACCTTC
TRBD2	TRBV7-2	-	TRBJ2-1	CASSLYLGRANEQFF	TGTGCCAGCAGCTTATATCTCGGGAGGGCTAATGAGCAGTTCTTC
TRBD1	TRBV29-1	-	TRBJ2-7	CSVGQGESYEQYF	TGCAGCGTTGGACAGGGGGAGTCATACGAGCAGTACTTC
-	TRBV10-3	-	TRBJ1-5	CAISALNQPQHF	TGTGCCATCAGTGCACTGAATCAGCCCCAGCATTTT
-	TRBV28	-	TRBJ1-4	CASSLFFQTGGEKLFF	TGTGCCAGCAGTTTATTCTTCCAGACAGGCGGGGAAAAACTGTTTTTT
-	TRBV27	-	TRBJ1-4	CASSLDVATNEKLFF	TGTGCCAGCAGTCTAGACGTTGCAACTAATGAAAAACTGTTTTTT
-	TRBV11-3	-	TRBJ2-7	CASSGRGSYEQYF	TGTGCCAGCAGCGGCAGGGGCTCCTACGAGCAGTACTTC
-	TRBV15	-	TRBJ2-7	CATSRGTDFSYEQYF	TGTGCCACCAGCAGAGGTACCGACTTTTCCTACGAGCAGTACTTC
TRBD2	TRBV30	-	TRBJ2-3	CAWARTSGRDTQYF	TGTGCCTGGGCCAGGACTAGCGGGAGAGATACGCAGTATTTT
-	TRBV10-2	-	TRBJ1-2	CASSDRNYGYTF	TGCGCCAGCAGTGACAGGAACTATGGCTACACCTTC
-	TRBV14	-	TRBJ1-3	CASSQAIAGNSGNTIYF	TGTGCCAGCAGCCAAGCTATTGCAGGGAACTCTGGAAACACCATATATTTT
-	TRBV2	-	TRBJ1-1	CASSLSRGNTEAFF	TGTGCCAGCAGTTTAAGTCGGGGGAACACTGAAGCTTTCTTT
TRBD2	TRBV5-1	once	TRBJ2-3	CASRIAGGFTDTQYF	TGCGCCAGCAGGATAGCGGGGGGATTCACAGATACGCAGTATTTT
-	TRBV5-4	-	TRBJ2-3	CASSSPVSTDTQYF	TGTGCCAGCAGCTCACCAGTGAGCACAGATACGCAGTATTTT
-	TRBV30	-	TRBJ1-6	CAWSVASSPLHF	TGTGCCTGGAGTGTCGCCAGTTCACCCCTCCACTTT
TRBD1	TRBV15	-	TRBJ1-5	CATSREVAGGLVTQHF	TGTGCCACCAGCAGAGAGGTGGCAGGGGGCCTTGTGACCCAGCATTTT
TRBD1	TRBV7-8	-	TRBJ2-1	CASWRTGYNEQFF	TGTGCCAGTTGGCGGACAGGGTACAATGAGCAGTTCTTC
TRBD2	TRBV29-1	-	TRBJ2-7	CSVNSGNEQYF	TGCAGCGTTAATAGCGGGAACGAGCAGTACTTC
-	TRBV21-1	-	TRBJ2-7	CASSKNGDSYEQYF	TGTGCCAGCAGCAAAAACGGGGATTCCTACGAGCAGTACTTC